This T cell receptor (beta chain) was documented in a study of cytomegalovirus exposure and HLA in healthy donors. Findings and caveats of the study: Associated with cytomegalovirus, according to the listing, were some 150 TCR beta chains. The later analysis indicated that the majority of CMV-associated TCR beta chains appeared HLA-restricted. In a later analysis, common viral pathogens appeared linked to several of the most significant clusters.

Turning to this clone: Its antigen is unidentified.

The PCR contained 60 Vbeta and 13 Jbeta primers. Original processing methods: A follow-up analysis tallied tens of millions of unique TCR beta chains, about 11 million shared. The table came from immunoSEQ multiplex PCR; TCRdb's copy has only in-frame clones and leaves some out. V and J calls and clone size are copied from that table; D and trimming were computed from the DNA. The sample consists of 80,000 to 95,000 clones, roughly 81% of them appearing once. This receptor was identified in a woman in her 30s in good health and CMV-seronegative. Sequencing used PBMCs.

CDR3 nucleotide sequence: TGCGCCAGCAGCCACCAGGGGAACACTGAAGCTTTCTTT. It translates to CASSHQGNTEAFF. The rearrangement uses TRBV4-1 and TRBJ1-1; D is possibly TRBD1 (5 bases). Germline lookup yields CDR1 MGHRA and CDR2 YSYEKL. With 3 bases removed from V and 1 base from J, the gap between germline ends came to 6 bases. This CDR3 comprises 13 residues.